This T cell receptor (beta chain) appears in the sequencing data of a study of blood T cell repertoires in COVID-19. Looking at the study overall: COVID-19 samples collected from the United States, Italy and Spain covered acute and convalescent phases. The analysed material was cDNA or gDNA that came from T cells, B-cell-depleted T cells, or PBMCs.

Per the original data handling: Amplification with reference gene primers provided the estimates of nucleated cell counts. Assay: immunoSEQ multiplex PCR; the TCRdb copy retains only in-frame clones and omits some. V and J calls and clone size come straight from that table; D and trimming were deduced from the DNA. There are 90,000 to 100,000 clones in the sample; around 85% occur only once, and about 11% lies in the top ten. This clone was seen once. Trimming removed 4 bases from V and 7 bases from J, with 7 bases in between. Germline CDR1 reads LNHDA; CDR2 reads SQIVND (reference sequence). This CDR3 is 12 amino acids long.

The rearrangement uses TRBV19 and TRBJ2-2; D gene ambiguous. This clonotype was obtained from a woman of 80 years or more with acute or convalescent COVID-19. Sequences were obtained from peripheral blood. CDR3 DNA: TGTGCCAGTAGTAACCAGTACGGGGAGCTGTTTTTT. Translated, it gives CASSNQYGELFF.